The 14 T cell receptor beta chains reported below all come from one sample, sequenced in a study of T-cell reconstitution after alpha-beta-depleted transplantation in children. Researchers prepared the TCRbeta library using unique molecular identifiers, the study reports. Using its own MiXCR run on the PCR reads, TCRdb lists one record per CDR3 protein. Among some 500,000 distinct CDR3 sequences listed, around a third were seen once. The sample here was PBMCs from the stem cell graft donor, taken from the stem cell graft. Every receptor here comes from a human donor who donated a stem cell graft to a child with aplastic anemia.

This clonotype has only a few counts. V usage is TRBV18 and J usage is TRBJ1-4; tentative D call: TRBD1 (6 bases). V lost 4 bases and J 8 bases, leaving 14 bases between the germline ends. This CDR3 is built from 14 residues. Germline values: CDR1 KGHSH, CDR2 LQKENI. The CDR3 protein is CASSRDTAREKLFF. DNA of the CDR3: TGTGCCAGCTCACGGGACACCGCCCGGGAAAAACTGTTTTTT.

The CDR3 sequence: CASSPRLAGGPGEQFF. CDR3 DNA: TGTGCCAGCAGCCCCCGGCTAGCGGGAGGGCCAGGGGAGCAGTTCTTC. The chain recombines TRBV7-9 with TRBJ2-1, with 12 positions matching TRBD2. There are 16 residues in the CDR3. The germline gives CDR1 SEHNR, CDR2 FQNEAQ (reference sequence). Unmatched junction bases numbered 12, after V lost 5 bases and J lost 10 bases.

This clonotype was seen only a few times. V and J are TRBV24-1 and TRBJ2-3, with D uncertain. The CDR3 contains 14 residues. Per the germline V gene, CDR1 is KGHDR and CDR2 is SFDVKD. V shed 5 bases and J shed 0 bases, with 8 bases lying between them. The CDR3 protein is CATSVSPSTDTQYF. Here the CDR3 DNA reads TGTGCCACCAGTGTCTCCCCTAGCACAGATACGCAGTATTTT.

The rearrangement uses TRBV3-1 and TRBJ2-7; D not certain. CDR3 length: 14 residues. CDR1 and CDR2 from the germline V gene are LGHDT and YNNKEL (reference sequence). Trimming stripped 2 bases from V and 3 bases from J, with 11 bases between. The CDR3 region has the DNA TGTGCCAGCAGCCAATCACAGAGATACTACGAGCAGTACTTC. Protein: CASSQSQRYYEQYF.

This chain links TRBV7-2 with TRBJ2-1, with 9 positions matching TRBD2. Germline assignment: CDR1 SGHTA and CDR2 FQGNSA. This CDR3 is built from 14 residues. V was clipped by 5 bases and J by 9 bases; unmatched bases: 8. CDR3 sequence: CASSQAGGSFEQFF. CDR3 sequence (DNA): TGTGCCAGCAGCCAGGCGGGAGGGTCCTTTGAGCAGTTCTTC.

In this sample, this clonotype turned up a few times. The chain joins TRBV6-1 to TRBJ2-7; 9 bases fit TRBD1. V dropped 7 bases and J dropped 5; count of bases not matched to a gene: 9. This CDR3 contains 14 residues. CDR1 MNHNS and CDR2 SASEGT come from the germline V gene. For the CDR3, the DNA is TGTGCCAGCATGATCCGGGACAGGGCTAACGAGCAGTACTTC. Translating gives CASMIRDRANEQYF.

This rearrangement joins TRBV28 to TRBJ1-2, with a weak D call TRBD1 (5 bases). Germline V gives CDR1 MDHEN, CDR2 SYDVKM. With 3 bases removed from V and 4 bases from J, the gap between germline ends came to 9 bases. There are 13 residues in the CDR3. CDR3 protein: CASSLKGSYGYTF. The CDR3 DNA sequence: TGTGCCAGCAGTTTGAAGGGGTCCTATGGCTACACCTTC.

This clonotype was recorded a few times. In DNA form, the CDR3 reads TGTGCCAGCAGAGCCGGGACAGGCCTAGCAGTTGGAATACAGACCCAGTACTTC. Translated, it gives CASRAGTGLAVGIQTQYF. This rearrangement joins TRBV7-6 to TRBJ2-5; 8 positions agree with TRBD1. V gave up 6 bases and J gave up 6 bases; unmatched junction bases: 21. This CDR3 has 18 amino acids. CDR1 SGHVS and CDR2 FNYEAQ come from the germline V gene.

The CDR3 sequence is CAISGAQGLTDTQYF. The CDR3 DNA sequence: TGTGCCATCAGTGGGGCACAGGGCCTCACAGATACGCAGTATTTT. The chain carries TRBV10-3 and TRBJ2-3, with D perhaps matching TRBD1 (6 bases). The ends were cut back, 4 bases at V and 2 bases at J, with 13 bases in the middle. CDR1 and CDR2 (germline): ENHRY, SYGVKD. CDR3 length: 15 residues.

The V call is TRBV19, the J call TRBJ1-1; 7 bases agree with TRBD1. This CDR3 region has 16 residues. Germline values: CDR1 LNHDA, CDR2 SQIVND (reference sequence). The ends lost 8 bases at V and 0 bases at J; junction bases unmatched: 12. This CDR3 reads CASLAPGQMMNTEAFF. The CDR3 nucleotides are TGTGCCAGTCTAGCTCCGGGACAGATGATGAACACTGAAGCTTTCTTT. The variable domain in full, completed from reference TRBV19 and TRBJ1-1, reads DGGITQSPKYLFRKEGQNVTLSCEQNLNHDAMYWYRQDPGQGLRLIYYSQIVNDFQKGDIAEGYSVSREKKESFPLTVTSAQKNPTAFYLCASLAPGQMMNTEAFFGQGTRLTVV.

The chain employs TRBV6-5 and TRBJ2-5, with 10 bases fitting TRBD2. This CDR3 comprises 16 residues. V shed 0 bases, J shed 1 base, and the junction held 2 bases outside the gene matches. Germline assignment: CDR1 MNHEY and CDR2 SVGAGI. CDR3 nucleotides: TGTGCCAGCAGTTACTCTAGCGGGAGGTCCCAAGAGACCCAGTACTTC. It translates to CASSYSSGRSQETQYF.

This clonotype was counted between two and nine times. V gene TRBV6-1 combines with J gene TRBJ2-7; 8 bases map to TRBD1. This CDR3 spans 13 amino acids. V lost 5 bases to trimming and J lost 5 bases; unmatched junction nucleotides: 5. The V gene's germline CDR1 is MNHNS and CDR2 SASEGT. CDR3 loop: CASSTRQGNEQYV. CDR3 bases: TGTGCCAGCAGTACAAGACAGGGGAACGAGCAGTACGTC.

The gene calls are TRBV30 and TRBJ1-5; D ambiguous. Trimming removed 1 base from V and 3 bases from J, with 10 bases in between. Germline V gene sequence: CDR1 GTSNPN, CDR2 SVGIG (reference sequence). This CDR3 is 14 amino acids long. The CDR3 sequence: CAWSAWVTNQPQHF. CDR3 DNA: TGTGCCTGGAGTGCTTGGGTAACCAATCAGCCCCAGCATTTT.

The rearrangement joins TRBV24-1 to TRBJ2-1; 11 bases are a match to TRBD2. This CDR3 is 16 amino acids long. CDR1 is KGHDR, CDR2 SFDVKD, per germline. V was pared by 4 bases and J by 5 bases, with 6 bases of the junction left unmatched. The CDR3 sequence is CATSDPGLAENNEQFF. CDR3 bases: TGTGCCACCAGTGACCCGGGACTAGCGGAAAACAATGAGCAGTTCTTC.